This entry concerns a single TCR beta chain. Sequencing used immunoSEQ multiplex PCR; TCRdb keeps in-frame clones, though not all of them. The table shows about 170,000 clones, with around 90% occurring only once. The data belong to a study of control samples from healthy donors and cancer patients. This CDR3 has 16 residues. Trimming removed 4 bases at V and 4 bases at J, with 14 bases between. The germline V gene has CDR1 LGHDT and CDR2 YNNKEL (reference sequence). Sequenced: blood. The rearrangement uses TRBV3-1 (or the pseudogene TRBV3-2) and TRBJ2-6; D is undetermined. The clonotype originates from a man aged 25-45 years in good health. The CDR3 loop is CASSRPSGTGANVLTF. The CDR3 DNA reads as TGTGCCAGCAGCCGACCTTCCGGCACGGGGGCCAACGTCCTGACTTTC.